A single sample is the source of the 16 T cell receptor beta chains below, sequenced in a study of cytomegalovirus exposure and HLA in healthy donors. 60 Vbeta and 13 Jbeta primers were used in PCR. Repertoires were generated with immunoSEQ multiplex PCR, while TCRdb's copy carries only in-frame clones and drops some. Of roughly 140,000 clones in the sample, 73% were seen once. Source material: PBMCs. These TCRs come from a human donor in good health.

V and J are TRBV6-5 and TRBJ2-7; 11 positions agree with TRBD2. Unmatched junction bases numbered 4, after V lost 2 bases and J lost 1 base. This CDR3 has 16 residues. The germline V gene has CDR1 MNHEY and CDR2 SVGAGI. The CDR3 DNA reads as TGTGCCAGCAGTTACGGGCTAGCGGGGGGTTCCTACGAGCAGTACTTC. Translated: CASSYGLAGGSYEQYF.

J is TRBJ2-2 and V is TRBV15; TRBD2 is a possible D gene (6 bases). V was shortened by 0 bases and J by 5 bases, with 10 bases between the two germline ends. Germline lookup yields CDR1 LNHNV and CDR2 YYDKDF (reference sequence). The CDR3 extends over 15 amino acids. The CDR3 DNA reads TGTGCCACCAGCAGAGAGCCACGGGGGACCGGGGAGCTGTTTTTT. As protein: CATSREPRGTGELFF.

CDR3 amino acids: CASSDGVGGRGSHEQYF. Here the CDR3 DNA reads TGTGCCAGCAGTGATGGGGTCGGAGGCAGGGGGTCCCACGAGCAGTACTTC. The chain combines TRBV25-1 with TRBJ2-7; 7 bases align to TRBD1. Per the germline V gene, CDR1 is MGHDK and CDR2 is SYGVNS. Trimming cost V 3 bases and J 5 bases; bases outside gene matches: 16. This CDR3 spans 17 amino acids.

This clone was counted once. The chain is built from TRBV28 and TRBJ1-4; 9 positions match TRBD1. The J segment lost 6 bases and the V segment lost 6 bases, leaving 5 bases of the junction unmatched. CDR1 MDHEN and CDR2 SYDVKM come from the germline V gene. The CDR3 loop spans 14 amino acids. The CDR3 protein is CASSARDRDEKLFF. The CDR3, as DNA: TGTGCCAGCAGCGCCCGGGACAGGGATGAAAAACTGTTTTTT.

The chain joins TRBV19 to TRBJ1-5; perhaps TRBD1 as D (5 bases). The V end lost 7 bases, the J end lost 1 base, and 17 bases lay between the germline ends. Germline V gene sequence: CDR1 LNHDA, CDR2 SQIVND (reference sequence). The CDR3 loop spans 16 amino acids. In DNA form, the CDR3 reads TGTGCCAGTAAGTCAGGGTGGGAAAGGAGCAATCAGCCCCAGCATTTT. Amino acids: CASKSGWERSNQPQHF.

The CDR3 DNA reads as TGTGCCAGCAGCTTCCCTGGGGGGAGCTATGGCTACACCTTC. It is translated as CASSFPGGSYGYTF. V is TRBV11-2 and J is TRBJ1-2; weak D call: TRBD1 (5 bases). The CDR3 covers 14 residues. Germline values: CDR1 SGHAT, CDR2 FQNNGV. V lost 3 bases and J lost 4, with 12 bases in between. The full variable domain, with the rest looked up from reference TRBV11-2 and TRBJ1-2, is EAGVAQSPRYKIIEKRQSVAFWCNPISGHATLYWYQQILGQGPKLLIQFQNNGVVDDSQLPKDRFSAERLKGVDSTLKIQPAKLEDSAVYLCASSFPGGSYGYTFGSGTRLTVV.

V is TRBV14 and J is TRBJ2-7, with 10 bases matching TRBD2. Germline loops: CDR1 SGHDN, CDR2 FVKESK. There are 18 residues in the CDR3. V dropped 4 bases and J dropped 2; count of bases not matched to a gene: 14. CDR3 coding DNA: TGTGCCAGCAGCCCCGGGACTAGCGCCTGGGAGCTCGCCTACGAGCAGTACTTC. It specifies CASSPGTSAWELAYEQYF.

The chain joins TRBV30 to TRBJ1-1, with D perhaps matching TRBD1 (5 bases). Trimming took off 5 bases at V and 3 bases at J, with 7 bases between the two ends. From germline, CDR1 is GTSNPN and CDR2 SVGIG (reference sequence). The CDR3 loop spans 11 amino acids. CDR3 in DNA: TGTGCCTGGGGGGGGGACACTGAAGCTTTCTTT. Translated, it gives CAWGGDTEAFF.

The CDR3 protein is CASSERDFTGELFF. The CDR3 coding sequence is TGTGCCAGCAGTGAAAGGGACTTCACCGGGGAGCTGTTTTTT. This chain uses TRBV2 with TRBJ2-2, with D maybe TRBD2 (6 bases). V gave up 2 bases and J gave up 4 bases, with 8 bases separating them. Germline CDR1 SNHLY, CDR2 FYNNEI. CDR3 length: 14 residues.

The chain links TRBV11-2 to TRBJ2-1; tentative D call: TRBD1 (5 bases). The CDR3 length is 15 residues. Trimming took 5 bases from V and 5 from J, leaving 16 bases between them. CDR1 is SGHAT and CDR2 is FQNNGV in the germline V gene. CDR3 nucleotides: TGTGCCAGCAGCCCCCCGACCCCCAGGGACAATGAGCAGTTCTTC. This gives the protein CASSPPTPRDNEQFF.

The chain couples TRBV7-2 to TRBJ2-7, with 8 nucleotides matching TRBD2. V lost 6 bases to trimming and J lost 0 bases; unmatched junction nucleotides: 4. CDR3 length: 14 residues. Germline assignment: CDR1 SGHTA and CDR2 FQGNSA. The CDR3, as DNA: TGTGCCAGCAGTTCGAGCGGGAGCTCCTACGAGCAGTACTTC. It is translated as CASSSSGSSYEQYF.

The V call is TRBV19, the J call TRBJ2-2; TRBD1 aligns across 8 bases. The CDR3 extends over 17 amino acids. After removal of 2 bases from V and 3 bases from J, the junction contained 8 bases not matched to a gene. In germline, CDR1 is LNHDA, CDR2 SQIVND (reference sequence). This CDR3 reads CASSIWDPTGDTGELFF. In DNA, the CDR3 is TGTGCCAGTAGTATATGGGACCCGACAGGGGACACCGGGGAGCTGTTTTTT.

The chain joins TRBV5-4 to TRBJ2-3, with D possibly TRBD2 on 5 matching bases. The CDR3 is 14 residues long. CDR1 SGHNT and CDR2 YYREEE come from the germline V gene (reference sequence). Trimming stripped 1 base from V and 8 bases from J, with 14 bases between. CDR3 sequence: CASSLPPVGGTQYF. The CDR3 region has the DNA TGTGCCAGCAGCTTGCCGCCAGTAGGAGGTACGCAGTATTTT.

This sequence joins TRBV9 and TRBJ1-2; no reliable D call. The V end lost 0 bases, the J end lost 8 bases, and 8 bases lay between the germline ends. Germline lookup yields CDR1 SGDLS and CDR2 YYNGEE. CDR3 size: 12 residues. In DNA form, the CDR3 reads TGTGCCAGCAGCGTAGGTCTGAGCGGCTACACCTTC. It translates to CASSVGLSGYTF.

The chain couples TRBV5-6 to TRBJ2-1, with 9 bases fitting TRBD1. Germline V gene lookup returns CDR1 SGHDT and CDR2 YYEEEE. Trimming cost V 2 bases and J 7 bases; bases outside gene matches: 10. There are 16 residues in the CDR3. DNA of the CDR3: TGTGCCAGCAGCTTAAGGGGGACAGGGACATTGAATGAGCAGTTCTTC. The encoded protein is CASSLRGTGTLNEQFF.

V gene TRBV11-2 combines with J gene TRBJ2-5, with a weak D call TRBD1 (6 bases). CDR3 length: 12 amino acids. The germline V gene encodes CDR1 SGHAT and CDR2 FQNNGV. Deletions cut 4 bases from V and 11 bases from J, with 14 bases between. The CDR3 bases are TGTGCCAGCAGCTCGGGGACATGGGAGCAGTACTTC. It translates to CASSSGTWEQYF.